Following are 21 T cell receptor beta chains from one sample sequenced in a study of T-cell reconstitution after alpha-beta-depleted transplantation in children. A library of TCRbeta sequences, prepared with unique molecular identifiers, was generated. TCRdb re-called the PCR reads through MiXCR, storing one row per CDR3 protein. Counted here are roughly 500,000 distinct CDR3 sequences, 32% occurring once; the ten biggest clones make up around 2.5%. Material: PBMCs from the stem cell graft donor, obtained from the stem cell graft. These receptors all come from a human donor who donated a stem cell graft to a child with aplastic anemia.

This sequence joins TRBV12-3 or TRBV12-4 and TRBJ1-2, with D possibly matching TRBD1 (6 bases). Between the trimmed V and J ends, which lost 7 bases and 4 bases, there was a span of 22 bases. CDR3 size: 16 residues. Here the CDR3 DNA reads TGTGCCAGCACCCTTTGGATTGGGGGAGGGGGCTATGGCTACACCTTC. Its translation is CASTLWIGGGGYGYTF.

The CDR3 DNA is TGTGCCAGCAGCACCGAGCGGTCCCGCTCCTACAATGAGCAGTTCTTC. Translation: CASSTERSRSYNEQFF. The chain combines TRBV7-9 with TRBJ2-1, with D possibly matching TRBD2 (5 bases). There are 16 residues in the CDR3. Per germline, CDR1 SEHNR and CDR2 FQNEAQ (reference sequence). The ends were cut back, 5 bases at V and 0 bases at J, with 14 bases in the middle. Full variable domain (missing parts from reference TRBV7-9 and TRBJ2-1): DTGVSQNPRHKITKRGQNVTFRCDPISEHNRLYWYRQTLGQGPEFLTYFQNEAQLEKSRLLSDRFSAERPKGSFSTLEIQRTEQGDSAMYLCASSTERSRSYNEQFFGPGTRLTVL.

This chain uses TRBV5-1 with TRBJ2-2; TRBD2 matches at 9 bases. Germline V gene sequence: CDR1 SGHRS, CDR2 YFSETQ. V lost 1 base and J lost 5; bases outside the gene matches: 6. The CDR3 runs to 16 residues. CDR3 DNA: TGCGCCAGCAGCTTGATTAGCGGGAGCGGAACCGGGGAGCTGTTTTTT. Translated, it gives CASSLISGSGTGELFF.

The CDR3 sequence: CAISEGRGGLSYEQYF. The CDR3 nucleotides are TGTGCCATCAGTGAAGGCAGAGGCGGCCTCTCTTACGAGCAGTACTTC. The chain recombines TRBV10-3 with TRBJ2-7; D is undetermined. Trimming cost V 3 bases and J 4 bases, with 19 bases left between them. The CDR3 has 16 amino acids. CDR1 is ENHRY and CDR2 is SYGVKD in the germline V gene.

This clonotype has a handful of counts. The V and J genes are TRBV29-1 and TRBJ2-1; D gene ambiguous. The CDR3 runs to 13 residues. From germline, CDR1 is SQVTM and CDR2 ANQGSEA. V was cut by 7 bases and J by 10 bases, with 20 bases left in between. This CDR3 reads CSALENVQWEQFF. The DNA of the CDR3 is TGCAGCGCTTTAGAAAACGTACAATGGGAGCAGTTCTTC.

The V gene is TRBV12-3 or TRBV12-4, the J gene TRBJ1-5, with 11 nucleotides matching TRBD1. V dropped 6 bases and J dropped 0; count of bases not matched to a gene: 7. The CDR3 length is 17 residues. CDR3 coding DNA: TGTGCCAGCAGACGGGACAGGGGGTGGGATAGCAATCAGCCCCAGCATTTT. Its translation is CASRRDRGWDSNQPQHF.

This clonotype was seen more than once but under ten times. The chain combines TRBV7-2 with TRBJ2-7, with TRBD2 matching over 9 bases. The junction had 5 bases not matched to a gene; V was cut back by 5 bases and J by 3 bases. CDR1 is SGHTA, CDR2 FQGNSA, per germline. This CDR3 comprises 14 residues. The CDR3 DNA is TGTGCCAGCAGCCCCTCTAGCGGGATCTACGAGCAGTACTTC. Translation gives CASSPSSGIYEQYF. The complete variable domain, with remaining parts taken from reference TRBV7-2 and TRBJ2-7, reads GAGVSQSPSNKVTEKGKDVELRCDPISGHTALYWYRQSLGQGLEFLIYFQGNSAPDKSGLPSDRFSAERTGGSVSTLTIQRTQQEDSAVYLCASSPSSGIYEQYFGPGTRLTVT.

The sample holds a few counts of this clonotype. The chain uses TRBV6-2 or TRBV6-3 and TRBJ2-7; D unclear. The CDR3 contains 14 residues. V was shortened by 4 bases and J by 2 bases, with 12 bases between the two germline ends. The germline CDR1 and CDR2 sequences are MNHEY and SVGEGT. The CDR3 sequence is CASSWEGRTYEQYV. The DNA for the CDR3 is TGTGCCAGCAGTTGGGAAGGGCGCACCTACGAGCAGTACGTC.

This rearrangement joins TRBV20-1 to TRBJ2-3; D remains unclear. Germline lookup yields CDR1 DFQATT and CDR2 SNEGSKA (reference sequence). This CDR3 contains 15 residues. V lost 6 bases and J 0 bases, leaving 16 bases between the germline ends. CDR3 coding DNA: TGCAGTGCCGGTAGGCAGGCACATAGCACAGATACGCAGTATTTT. Its translation is CSAGRQAHSTDTQYF.

The chain is built from TRBV4-3 and TRBJ2-7; TRBD2 matches 14 bases. Per germline, CDR1 LGHNA and CDR2 YSLEER. CDR3 length equals 17 residues. Trimming took 2 bases from V and 3 from J; bases not matched to a gene: 6. This CDR3 reads CASSQSTTSGGVYEQYF. CDR3 bases: TGCGCCAGCAGCCAATCCACGACTAGCGGGGGGGTCTACGAGCAGTACTTC.

The chain is built from TRBV5-1 and TRBJ2-7; D gene ambiguous. The CDR3 covers 15 residues. Trimming left V 4 bases short and J 6 bases short, with 20 bases between. CDR1 and CDR2 from the germline V gene are SGHRS and YFSETQ. CDR3 nucleotide sequence: TGCGCCAGCAGCCGCTCGGCCCCCTCTTTGGGCGAGCAGTACTTC. This encodes CASSRSAPSLGEQYF. The full variable domain, its missing parts supplied by reference TRBV5-1 and TRBJ2-7, is KAGVTQTPRYLIKTRGQQVTLSCSPISGHRSVSWYQQTPGQGLQFLFEYFSETQRNKGNFPGRFSGRQFSNSRSEMNVSTLELGDSALYLCASSRSAPSLGEQYFGPGTRLTVT.

Only a few counts were recorded for this clonotype. CDR3 region: CSAGLAGAPDTQYF. The CDR3 coding sequence is TGCAGTGCTGGACTAGCGGGAGCTCCAGATACGCAGTATTTT. This sequence joins TRBV20-1 and TRBJ2-3; TRBD2 agrees at 13 bases. Germline V CDR1 and CDR2: DFQATT, SNEGSKA (reference sequence). This CDR3 is built from 14 residues. J was trimmed by 4 bases and V by 5 bases; bases with no gene match: 3.

The table lists this clonotype with a few counts. The chain has TRBV20-1 and TRBJ1-1, with TRBD1 as a possible D gene (5 bases). V lost 0 bases, J lost 3 bases, and 11 bases lay in between. CDR3 length: 14 residues. CDR1 and CDR2 from the germline V gene are DFQATT and SNEGSKA (reference sequence). CDR3 residues: CSARDFREDTEAFF. The CDR3 coding sequence is TGCAGTGCTAGAGATTTCAGGGAGGACACTGAAGCTTTCTTT.

The chain couples TRBV6-2 or TRBV6-3 to TRBJ2-1; D is ambiguous. CDR1 is MNHEY, CDR2 SVGEGT, per germline. The V end was cut by 2 bases, the J end by 2 bases, with 10 bases between. This CDR3 region has 15 residues. The CDR3 DNA is TGTGCCAGCAGTTACGGGGTCCCTACCTACAATGAGCAGTTCTTC. It codes for CASSYGVPTYNEQFF.

The chain is built from TRBV29-1 and TRBJ2-7; D uncertain. Germline values: CDR1 SQVTM, CDR2 ANQGSEA. This CDR3 has 10 amino acids. V was cut by 4 bases and J by 4 bases, with 5 bases left in between. The CDR3 sequence is CSVVEYEQYF. The CDR3 DNA sequence: TGCAGCGTTGTTGAGTACGAGCAGTACTTC.

The chain has TRBV29-1 and TRBJ2-7; D unclear. From germline, CDR1 is SQVTM and CDR2 ANQGSEA. The CDR3 extends over 13 amino acids. The V and J ends lost 1 base and 0 bases respectively, with 7 bases between them. The CDR3, as DNA: TGCAGCGTTGAAGGCAGCACCTCCTACGAGCAGTACTTC. It translates to CSVEGSTSYEQYF.

This sequence joins TRBV10-3 and TRBJ1-3; the D is unclear. The CDR3 consists of 13 residues. The V and J ends lost 4 bases and 4 bases respectively, with 8 bases between them. Germline V CDR1 and CDR2: ENHRY, SYGVKD. The CDR3, as DNA: TGTGCCATCAGTGGAGGGATCGGAAACACCATATATTTT. Protein product: CAISGGIGNTIYF.

This clonotype was seen more than once but under ten times. The chain links TRBV7-3 to TRBJ2-3, with D uncertain. Trimming left V 1 base short and J 2 bases short, with 10 bases between. This CDR3 is 15 amino acids long. In germline, CDR1 is SGHTA, CDR2 FQGTGA. The CDR3 protein is CASSLMGSDTDTQYF. DNA for the CDR3: TGTGCCAGCAGCTTAATGGGAAGTGACACAGATACGCAGTATTTT.

This clonotype came up a few times. The V gene is TRBV7-6, the J gene TRBJ2-1; D perhaps matches TRBD2 (5 bases). This CDR3 region has 13 residues. CDR1 is SGHVS, CDR2 FNYEAQ, per germline. The germline V and J ends were trimmed by 7 bases and 9 bases, with 16 bases remaining between them. DNA of the CDR3: TGTGCCAGCAAGGTCGCTTTACGGGGTGAGCAGTTCTTC. Protein sequence: CASKVALRGEQFF. The variable domain in full, completed from reference TRBV7-6 and TRBJ2-1, reads GAGVSQSPRYKVTKRGQDVALRCDPISGHVSLYWYRQALGQGPEFLTYFNYEAQQDKSGLPNDRFSAERPEGSISTLTIQRTEQRDSAMYRCASKVALRGEQFFGPGTRLTVL.

This clonotype was counted once. The genes are TRBV27 and TRBJ1-3, with unresolved D. V shed 3 bases and J shed 0 bases, with 3 bases lying between them. The CDR3 has 13 amino acids. Germline values: CDR1 MNHEY, CDR2 SMNVEV (reference sequence). The CDR3 is CASSFSSGNTIYF. The CDR3 DNA reads TGTGCCAGCAGTTTTAGCTCTGGAAACACCATATATTTT.

The genes are TRBV6-2 or TRBV6-3 and TRBJ2-4; D perhaps matches TRBD2 (5 bases). The V end lost 6 bases, the J end lost 3 bases, and 15 bases lay between the germline ends. In germline, CDR1 is MNHEY, CDR2 SVGEGT. This CDR3 has 15 residues. DNA of the CDR3: TGTGCCAGCAGCCGTCTGAGCGGCCTCAAAAACATTCAGTACTTC. It codes for CASSRLSGLKNIQYF.